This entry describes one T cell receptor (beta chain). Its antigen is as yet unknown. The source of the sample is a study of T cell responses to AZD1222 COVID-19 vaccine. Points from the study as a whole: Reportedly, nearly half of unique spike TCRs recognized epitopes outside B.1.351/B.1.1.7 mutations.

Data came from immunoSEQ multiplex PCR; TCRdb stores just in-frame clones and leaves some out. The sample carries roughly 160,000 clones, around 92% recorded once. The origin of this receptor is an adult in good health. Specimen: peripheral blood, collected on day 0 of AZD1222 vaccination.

CDR3 amino acids: CASGGLAGAGELFF. The CDR3 coding sequence is TGCGCCAGCGGGGGACTAGCGGGAGCCGGGGAGCTGTTTTTT. The V and J genes are TRBV5-1 and TRBJ2-2, with 14 positions matching TRBD2. The germline gives CDR1 SGHRS, CDR2 YFSETQ. V lost 7 bases, J lost 6 bases, and 2 bases stayed unmatched. The CDR3 is 14 amino acids.